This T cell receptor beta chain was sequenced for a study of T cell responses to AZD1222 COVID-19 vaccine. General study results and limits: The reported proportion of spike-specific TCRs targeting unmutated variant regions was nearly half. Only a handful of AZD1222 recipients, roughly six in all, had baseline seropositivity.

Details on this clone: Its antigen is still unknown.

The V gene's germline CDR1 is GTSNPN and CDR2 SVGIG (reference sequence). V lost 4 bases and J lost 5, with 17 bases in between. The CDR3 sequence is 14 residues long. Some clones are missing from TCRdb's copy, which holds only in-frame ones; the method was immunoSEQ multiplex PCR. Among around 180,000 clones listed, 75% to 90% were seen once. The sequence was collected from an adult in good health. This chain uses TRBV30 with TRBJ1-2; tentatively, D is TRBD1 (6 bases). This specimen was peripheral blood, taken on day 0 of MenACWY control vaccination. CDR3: CAWTRGGAGYGYTF. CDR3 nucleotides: TGTGCCTGGACGCGCGGGGGCGCAGGGTATGGCTACACCTTC.